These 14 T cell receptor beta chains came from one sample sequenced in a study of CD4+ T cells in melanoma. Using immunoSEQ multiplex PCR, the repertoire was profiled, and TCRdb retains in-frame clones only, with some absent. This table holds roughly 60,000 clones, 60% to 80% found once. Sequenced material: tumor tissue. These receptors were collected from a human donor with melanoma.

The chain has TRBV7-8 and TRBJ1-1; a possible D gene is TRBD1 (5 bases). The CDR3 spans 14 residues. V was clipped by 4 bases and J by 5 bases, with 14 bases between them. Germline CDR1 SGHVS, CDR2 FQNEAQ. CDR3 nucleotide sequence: TGTGCCAGCAGCTCCTTGGCAGGGCGGACTGAAGCTTTCTTT. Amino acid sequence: CASSSLAGRTEAFF. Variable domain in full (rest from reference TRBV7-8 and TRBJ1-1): GAGVSQSPRYKVAKRGQDVALRCDPISGHVSLFWYQQALGQGPEFLTYFQNEAQLDKSGLPSDRFFAERPEGSVSTLKIQRTQQEDSAVYLCASSSLAGRTEAFFGQGTRLTVV.

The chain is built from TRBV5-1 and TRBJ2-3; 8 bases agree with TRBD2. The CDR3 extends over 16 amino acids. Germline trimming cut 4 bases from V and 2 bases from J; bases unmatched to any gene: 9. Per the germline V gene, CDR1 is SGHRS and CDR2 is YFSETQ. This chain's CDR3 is CASSQIAGSYTDTQYF. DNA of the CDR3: TGCGCCAGCAGCCAAATAGCGGGGAGCTACACAGATACGCAGTATTTT.

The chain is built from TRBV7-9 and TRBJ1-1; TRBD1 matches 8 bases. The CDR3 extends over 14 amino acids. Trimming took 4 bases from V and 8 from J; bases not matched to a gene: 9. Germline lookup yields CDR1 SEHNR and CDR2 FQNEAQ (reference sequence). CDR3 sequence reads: CASSYPSGTGEAFF. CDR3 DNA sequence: TGTGCCAGCAGCTACCCATCCGGGACAGGAGAAGCTTTCTTT.

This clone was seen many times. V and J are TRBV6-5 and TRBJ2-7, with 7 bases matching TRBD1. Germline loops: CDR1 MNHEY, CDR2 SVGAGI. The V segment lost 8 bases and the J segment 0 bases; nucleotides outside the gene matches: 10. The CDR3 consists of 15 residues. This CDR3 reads CASSQDRPSSYEQYF. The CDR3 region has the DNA TGTGCCAGCTCACAGGACAGGCCAAGCTCCTACGAGCAGTACTTC.

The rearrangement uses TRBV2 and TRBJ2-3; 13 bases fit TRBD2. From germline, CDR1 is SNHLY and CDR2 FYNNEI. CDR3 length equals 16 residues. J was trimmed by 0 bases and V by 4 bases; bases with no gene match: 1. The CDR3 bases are TGTGCCAGCAGTGGGACTAGCGGGGGAAGCACAGATACGCAGTATTTT. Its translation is CASSGTSGGSTDTQYF.

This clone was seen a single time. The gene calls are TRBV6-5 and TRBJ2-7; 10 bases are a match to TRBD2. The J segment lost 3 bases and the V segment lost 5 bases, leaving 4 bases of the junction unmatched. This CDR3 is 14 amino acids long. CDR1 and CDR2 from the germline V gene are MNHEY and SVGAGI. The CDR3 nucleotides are TGTGCCAGCAGTCCAACTAGCGGGAACTACGAGCAGTACTTC. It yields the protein CASSPTSGNYEQYF.

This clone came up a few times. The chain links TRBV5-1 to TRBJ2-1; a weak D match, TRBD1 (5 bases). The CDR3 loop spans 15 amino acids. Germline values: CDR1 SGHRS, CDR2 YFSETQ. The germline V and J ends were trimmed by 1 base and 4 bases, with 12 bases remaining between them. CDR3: CASSLIGAGYNEQFF. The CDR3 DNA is TGCGCCAGCAGCTTGATTGGGGCTGGTTACAATGAGCAGTTCTTC.

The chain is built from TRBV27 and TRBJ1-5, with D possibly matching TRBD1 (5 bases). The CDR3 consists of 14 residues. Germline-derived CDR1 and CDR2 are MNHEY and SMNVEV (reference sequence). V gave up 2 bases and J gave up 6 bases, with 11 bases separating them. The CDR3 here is CASSLERGSQPQHF. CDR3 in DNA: TGTGCCAGCAGTTTAGAACGGGGGAGTCAGCCCCAGCATTTT.

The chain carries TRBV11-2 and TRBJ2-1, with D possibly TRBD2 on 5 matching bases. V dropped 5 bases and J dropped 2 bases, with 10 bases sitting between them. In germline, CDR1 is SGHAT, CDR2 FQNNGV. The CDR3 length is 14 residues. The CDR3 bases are TGTGCCAGCAGCCGCGTCGGGGCCTACAATGAGCAGTTCTTC. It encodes CASSRVGAYNEQFF.

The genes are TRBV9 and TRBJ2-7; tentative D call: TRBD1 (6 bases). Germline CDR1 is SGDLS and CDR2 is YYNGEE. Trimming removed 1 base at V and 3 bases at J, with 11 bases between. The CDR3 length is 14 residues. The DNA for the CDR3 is TGTGCCAGCAGCGTACTCCCGGACAGCTACGAGCAGTACTTC. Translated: CASSVLPDSYEQYF.

CDR3 sequence reads: CASSIEPGQGSNQPQHF. CDR3 coding DNA: TGTGCCAGTAGTATAGAACCGGGACAGGGTAGCAATCAGCCCCAGCATTTT. The chain employs TRBV19 and TRBJ1-5; TRBD1 aligns across 9 bases. The V gene end was trimmed by 0 bases and the J gene end by 0 bases; junction bases not matched to a gene: 3. CDR1 is LNHDA, CDR2 SQIVND, per germline (reference sequence). The CDR3 is 17 amino acids. Variable domain in full (rest from reference TRBV19 and TRBJ1-5): DGGITQSPKYLFRKEGQNVTLSCEQNLNHDAMYWYRQDPGQGLRLIYYSQIVNDFQKGDIAEGYSVSREKKESFPLTVTSAQKNPTAFYLCASSIEPGQGSNQPQHFGDGTRLSIL.

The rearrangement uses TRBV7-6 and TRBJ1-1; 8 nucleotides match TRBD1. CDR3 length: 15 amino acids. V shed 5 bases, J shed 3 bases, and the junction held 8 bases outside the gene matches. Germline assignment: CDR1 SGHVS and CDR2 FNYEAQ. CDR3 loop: CASSASQGAHTEAFF. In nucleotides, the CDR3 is TGTGCCAGCAGCGCCTCCCAGGGGGCCCACACTGAAGCTTTCTTT.

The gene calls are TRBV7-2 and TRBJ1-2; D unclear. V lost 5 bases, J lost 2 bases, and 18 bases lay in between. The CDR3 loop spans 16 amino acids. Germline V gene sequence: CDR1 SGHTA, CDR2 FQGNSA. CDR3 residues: CASSPRLAVENYGYTF. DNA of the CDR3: TGTGCCAGCAGCCCCCGCTTAGCCGTGGAAAACTATGGCTACACCTTC.

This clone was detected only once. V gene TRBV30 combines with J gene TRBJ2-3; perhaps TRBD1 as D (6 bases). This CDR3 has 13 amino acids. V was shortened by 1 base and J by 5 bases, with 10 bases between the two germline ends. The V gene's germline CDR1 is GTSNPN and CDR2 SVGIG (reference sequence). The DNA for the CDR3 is TGTGCCTGGAGTGGGGGGCTGAGAGATACGCAGTATTTT. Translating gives CAWSGGLRDTQYF.